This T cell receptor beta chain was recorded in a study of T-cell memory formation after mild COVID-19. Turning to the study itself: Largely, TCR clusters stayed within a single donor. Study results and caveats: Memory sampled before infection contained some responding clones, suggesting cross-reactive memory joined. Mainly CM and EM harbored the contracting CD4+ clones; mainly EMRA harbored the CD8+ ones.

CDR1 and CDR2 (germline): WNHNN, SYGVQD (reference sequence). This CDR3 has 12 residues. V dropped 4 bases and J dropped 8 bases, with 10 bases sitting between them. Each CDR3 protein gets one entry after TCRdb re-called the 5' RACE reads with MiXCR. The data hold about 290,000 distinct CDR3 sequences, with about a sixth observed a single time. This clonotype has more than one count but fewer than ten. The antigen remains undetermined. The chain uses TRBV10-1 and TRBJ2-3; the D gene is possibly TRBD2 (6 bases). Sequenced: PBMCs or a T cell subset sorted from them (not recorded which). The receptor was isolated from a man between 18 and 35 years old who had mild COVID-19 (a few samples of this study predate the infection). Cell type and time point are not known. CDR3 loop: CASSAWRGTQYF. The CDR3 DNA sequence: TGCGCCAGCAGTGCATGGAGGGGTACGCAGTATTTT.